Reported below is one T cell receptor beta chain. Its target is not known. TCRdb's copy holds only in-frame clones and misses some; the assay was immunoSEQ multiplex PCR. The repertoire includes about 82,000 clones, more than 75% of them detected once, and more than 15% sits in the top ten. This sample was included in a study of T cell responses to AZD1222 COVID-19 vaccine. CDR3 length: 12 amino acids. Germline CDR1 SGHTA, CDR2 FQGNSA. The ends were cut back, 6 bases at V and 5 bases at J, with 11 bases in the middle. General study points: Repertoires were collected only later (after the peak T cell response had occurred).

This material consisted of peripheral blood, taken 28 days after the second AZD1222 dose. The sequence was obtained from an adult who received the AZD1222 COVID-19 vaccine. The V gene is TRBV7-2, the J gene TRBJ2-7; D gene uncertain. The CDR3 is CASSYLIDEQYF. CDR3 nucleotide sequence: TGTGCCAGCAGTTATCTGATCGACGAGCAGTACTTC. Variable domain in full (rest from reference TRBV7-2 and TRBJ2-7): GAGVSQSPSNKVTEKGKDVELRCDPISGHTALYWYRQSLGQGLEFLIYFQGNSAPDKSGLPSDRFSAERTGGSVSTLTIQRTQQEDSAVYLCASSYLIDEQYFGPGTRLTVT.